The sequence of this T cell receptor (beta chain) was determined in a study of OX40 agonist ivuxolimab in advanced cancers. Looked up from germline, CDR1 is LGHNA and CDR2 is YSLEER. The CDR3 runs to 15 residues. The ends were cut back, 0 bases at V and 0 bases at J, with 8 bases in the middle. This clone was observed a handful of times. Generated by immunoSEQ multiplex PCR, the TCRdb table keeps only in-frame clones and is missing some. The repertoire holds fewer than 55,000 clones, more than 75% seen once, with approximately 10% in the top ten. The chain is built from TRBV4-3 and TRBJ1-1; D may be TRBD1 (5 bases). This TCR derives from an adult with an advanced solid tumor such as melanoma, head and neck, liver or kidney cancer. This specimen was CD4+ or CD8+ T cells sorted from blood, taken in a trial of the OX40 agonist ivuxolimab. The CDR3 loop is CASSQDETVNTEAFF. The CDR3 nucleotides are TGCGCCAGCAGCCAAGATGAGACAGTGAACACTGAAGCTTTCTTT.